The 21 T cell receptor beta chains in this list originate from one sample, sequenced in a study of CD8+ T cells in alopecia areata. Sequencing templates came from extracted RNA that was reverse transcribed into cDNA. Some clones are missing from TCRdb's copy, which holds only in-frame ones; the method was immunoSEQ multiplex PCR. The sample lists 90,000 to 120,000 clones; 84% were seen once. Documented treatment: oral pan-JAK inhibitor, 5-10 mg twice daily. Sequencing used CD8+ T cells sorted from blood, obtained at week 24, from a patient treated with tofacitinib. These receptors originate from a human donor with alopecia areata.

The chain joins TRBV18 to TRBJ2-3; D is possibly TRBD2 (6 bases). This CDR3 spans 19 amino acids. Trimming took off 1 base at V and 7 bases at J, with 27 bases between the two ends. The germline V gene has CDR1 KGHSH and CDR2 LQKENI. The CDR3 DNA reads as TGTGCCAGCTCACCACTAACTTCACCGGGACTCGATATTGTCCATACGCAGTATTTT. This encodes CASSPLTSPGLDIVHTQYF.

As DNA, the CDR3 is TGTGCCAGCAGCCTCTCCTTGAGGGGGTTTAGCACTGAAGCTTTCTTT. It specifies CASSLSLRGFSTEAFF. The chain couples TRBV7-2 to TRBJ1-1; TRBD1 might be the D (6 bases). The germline V gene encodes CDR1 SGHTA and CDR2 FQGNSA. V lost 5 bases and J lost 4, with 20 bases in between. This CDR3 has 16 amino acids.

This clone was seen repeatedly, ten times or more. The chain uses TRBV27 and TRBJ2-6; 7 bases line up with TRBD1. The J segment lost 0 bases and the V segment lost 5 bases, leaving 7 bases of the junction unmatched. The germline V gene encodes CDR1 MNHEY and CDR2 SMNVEV (reference sequence). The CDR3 extends over 17 amino acids. CDR3 sequence: CASSRGQPISGANVLTF. DNA for the CDR3: TGTGCCAGCAGTAGGGGACAGCCGATCTCTGGGGCCAACGTCCTGACTTTC.

V is TRBV29-1 and J is TRBJ2-3; 9 bases are shared with TRBD2. Germline CDR1 reads SQVTM; CDR2 reads ANQGSEA. The CDR3 is 14 amino acids. Unmatched junction bases numbered 9, after V lost 7 bases and J lost 4 bases. CDR3 DNA sequence: TGCAGCGCCTTAGCGGGGGCCAGGGCAGATACGCAGTATTTT. Its protein product is CSALAGARADTQYF.

The chain carries TRBV7-2 and TRBJ2-7; D gene ambiguous. Germline CDR1 and CDR2: SGHTA and FQGNSA. V gave up 6 bases and J gave up 1 base, with 10 bases separating them. This CDR3 has 13 amino acids. The CDR3 DNA reads as TGTGCCAGCAGTTCGCCCCTTTCCTACGAGCAGTACTTC. It translates to CASSSPLSYEQYF.

The CDR3 nucleotides are TGTGCCAGCAGCTTAGAGCACTCTGGGGCCAACGTCCTGACTTTC. It encodes CASSLEHSGANVLTF. V gene TRBV7-2 combines with J gene TRBJ2-6, with D unresolved. The germline V and J ends were trimmed by 1 base and 0 bases, with 4 bases remaining between them. The CDR3 spans 15 residues. Germline CDR1 SGHTA, CDR2 FQGNSA.

This chain joins TRBV4-1 and TRBJ2-5; possible D gene TRBD1, 6 bases. Germline-derived CDR1 and CDR2 are MGHRA and YSYEKL. This CDR3 is built from 18 residues. V lost 3 bases, J lost 2 bases, and 22 bases lay in between. The CDR3 DNA follows: TGCGCCAGCAGCCAGACGGTCATAGGGGGTTCCCTTCAAGAGACCCAGTACTTC. Translated, it gives CASSQTVIGGSLQETQYF.

This chain connects TRBV5-8 to TRBJ2-7; 10 bases line up with TRBD1. V shed 2 bases and J 2 bases; nucleotides not matched to a gene: 4. This CDR3 has 15 amino acids. Germline values: CDR1 SGHTS, CDR2 YDEGEE. CDR3 sequence reads: CASSLGGQGAYEQYF. In DNA, the CDR3 is TGTGCCAGCAGCTTAGGAGGACAGGGGGCCTACGAGCAGTACTTC.

The chain joins TRBV5-6 to TRBJ2-5; D gene ambiguous. The CDR3 is 14 amino acids. The V gene lost 2 bases and the J gene lost 1 base, with 9 bases spanning the gap. Germline assignment: CDR1 SGHDT and CDR2 YYEEEE. This chain's CDR3 is CASSFRGPQETQYF. CDR3 nucleotide sequence: TGTGCCAGCAGCTTCAGAGGACCCCAAGAGACCCAGTACTTC.

The rearrangement links TRBV19 to TRBJ2-2, with D unclear. Trimming took 3 bases from V and 1 from J, leaving 9 bases between them. CDR1 is LNHDA, CDR2 SQIVND, per germline (reference sequence). The CDR3 is 15 amino acids. The CDR3 here is CASSMNVWNTGELFF. In DNA, the CDR3 is TGTGCCAGTAGTATGAATGTGTGGAACACCGGGGAGCTGTTTTTT.

The chain is built from TRBV10-2 and TRBJ2-1; D remains unclear. Germline CDR1 and CDR2: WSHSY and SAAADI. This CDR3 is built from 14 residues. With 4 bases removed from V and 4 bases from J, the gap between germline ends came to 11 bases. Here the CDR3 reads CASSAPGTYNEQFF. CDR3 coding DNA: TGCGCCAGCAGTGCGCCGGGCACGTACAATGAGCAGTTCTTC.

This chain connects TRBV14 to TRBJ2-6; D is uncertain. The V end lost 4 bases, the J end lost 0 bases, and 4 bases lay between the germline ends. The CDR3 contains 14 residues. In germline, CDR1 is SGHDN, CDR2 FVKESK. This CDR3 reads CASSLGSGANVLTF. Written as DNA, the CDR3 is TGTGCCAGCAGCCTAGGCTCTGGGGCCAACGTCCTGACTTTC.

In the case of this clone: One junction end disagrees with the germline gene, perhaps due to a read error. This sample includes further DNA sequences coding for the same CDR3. The CDR3 DNA sequence: TGTGCCAGTAGTTTAAATGGGGGTAACTATGGCTACACCTTC. Encoded protein: CASSLNGGNYGYTF. The rearrangement links TRBV27 to TRBJ1-2; D may be TRBD1 (5 bases). Germline V gives CDR1 MNHEY, CDR2 SMNVEV (reference sequence). This CDR3 is 14 amino acids long.

The CDR3, as DNA: TGTGCCAGCCGGAACGGACAGGACTATGGCTACACCTTC. It yields the protein CASRNGQDYGYTF. V usage is TRBV27 and J usage is TRBJ1-2; 7 bases match TRBD1. V lost 8 bases, J lost 3 bases, and 6 bases stayed unmatched. The CDR3 consists of 13 residues. CDR1 is MNHEY, CDR2 SMNVEV, per germline (reference sequence).

The V and J genes are TRBV29-1 and TRBJ1-2; D is uncertain. The CDR3 sequence is 14 residues long. The V gene's germline CDR1 is SQVTM and CDR2 ANQGSEA. V was shortened by 1 base and J by 3 bases, with 12 bases between the two germline ends. The CDR3 spells CSVEGTGTYYGYTF. The CDR3 DNA reads TGCAGCGTTGAAGGCACCGGTACATACTATGGCTACACCTTC.

The V and J genes are TRBV11-2 and TRBJ2-3; no definite D call. Trimming pared 0 bases from V and 5 bases from J, leaving 15 bases between. CDR3 length: 16 residues. Germline CDR1 reads SGHAT; CDR2 reads FQNNGV. The CDR3 here is CASSLDLNSYQDTQYF. DNA of the CDR3: TGTGCCAGCAGCTTAGATTTGAACTCCTATCAAGATACGCAGTATTTT.

This clone was picked up one time. V and J are TRBV4-3 and TRBJ2-7; maybe TRBD2 (6 bases). V was clipped by 2 bases and J by 3 bases, with 23 bases between them. The germline V gene has CDR1 LGHNA and CDR2 YSLEER. The CDR3 is 18 amino acids. The CDR3 DNA reads as TGCGCCAGCAGCCAAACGTCTTCCGAGGAGGGGACGGTCTACGAGCAGTACTTC. Protein sequence: CASSQTSSEEGTVYEQYF.

J is TRBJ2-5 and V is TRBV7-9; 9 bases map to TRBD1. Germline V lookup: CDR1 SEHNR, CDR2 FQNEAQ (reference sequence). The V segment lost 0 bases and the J segment 1 base; nucleotides outside the gene matches: 6. CDR3 size: 17 residues. The chain's CDR3 is CASSLAKGGQGQETQYF. The CDR3 DNA is TGTGCCAGCAGCTTAGCGAAGGGGGGACAGGGCCAAGAGACCCAGTACTTC.

The genes are TRBV7-9 and TRBJ1-1, with D tentatively TRBD1 (5 bases). The CDR3 has 14 amino acids. Germline V gives CDR1 SEHNR, CDR2 FQNEAQ (reference sequence). The ends were cut back, 5 bases at V and 3 bases at J, with 13 bases in the middle. The CDR3 DNA sequence: TGTGCCAGCAGCAGGCAGGGTATAGACACTGAAGCTTTCTTT. Protein product: CASSRQGIDTEAFF.

The rearrangement uses TRBV4-3 and TRBJ2-7; the D is unclear. This CDR3 region has 13 residues. Trimming removed 5 bases from V and 1 base from J, with 9 bases in between. In germline, CDR1 is LGHNA, CDR2 YSLEER. CDR3 region: CASSYGLSYEQYF. The CDR3 DNA sequence: TGCGCCAGCAGCTACGGCCTTTCCTACGAGCAGTACTTC.

The chain uses TRBV5-1 and TRBJ2-3; 13 nucleotides line up with TRBD2. This CDR3 is built from 18 residues. CDR1 is SGHRS and CDR2 is YFSETQ in the germline V gene. J lost 0 bases, V lost 3 bases, and 7 bases had no gene match. CDR3 DNA sequence: TGCGCCAGCAGCTCGACTAGCGGGGGGATGCTCAGCACAGATACGCAGTATTTT. Translated: CASSSTSGGMLSTDTQYF.